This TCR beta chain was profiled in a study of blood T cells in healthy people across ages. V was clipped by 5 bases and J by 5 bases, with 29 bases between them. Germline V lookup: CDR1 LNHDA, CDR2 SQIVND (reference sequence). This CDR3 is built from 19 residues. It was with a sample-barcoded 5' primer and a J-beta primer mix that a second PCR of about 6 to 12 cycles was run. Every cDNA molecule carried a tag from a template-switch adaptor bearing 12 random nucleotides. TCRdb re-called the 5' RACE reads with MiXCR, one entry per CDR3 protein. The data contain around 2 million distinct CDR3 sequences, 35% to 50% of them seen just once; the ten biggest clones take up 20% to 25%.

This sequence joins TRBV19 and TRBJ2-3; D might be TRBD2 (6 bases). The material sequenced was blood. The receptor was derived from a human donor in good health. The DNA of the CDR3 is TGTGCCAGTAGTCCCCCCCGTGGAGGGAGCAGATCGTATCGAGATACGCAGTATTTT. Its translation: CASSPPRGGSRSYRDTQYF.